Each of the 30 T cell receptor beta chains below was sequenced from the same sample in a study of blood T cell repertoires in COVID-19. Clones were sequenced by immunoSEQ multiplex PCR, and TCRdb holds only the in-frame ones, with some missing. The sample gives roughly 180,000 clones, approximately 82% of which show up once; over 15% is in the top ten. The sequencing input was PBMCs or T cells enriched from blood (not recorded which). Every receptor here comes from a man aged 60 to 75 who had recovered from COVID-19.

The rearrangement links TRBV7-6 to TRBJ2-5; unclear D gene. The CDR3 spans 15 residues. V was trimmed by 1 base and J by 2 bases, leaving 11 bases between them. From germline, CDR1 is SGHVS and CDR2 FNYEAQ. CDR3 DNA: TGTGCCAGCAGCTTAGTTTACAGATCACAAGAGACCCAGTACTTC. Translating gives CASSLVYRSQETQYF.

The genes are TRBV28 and TRBJ2-7; TRBD1 aligns across 10 bases. V gave up 6 bases and J gave up 5 bases; unmatched junction bases: 10. Per germline, CDR1 MDHEN and CDR2 SYDVKM. The length of the CDR3 is 15 residues. CDR3 nucleotide sequence: TGTGCCAGCAGCCCTCAGACAGGGGGCGCGGACGAGCAGTACTTC. Translation: CASSPQTGGADEQYF.

V and J are TRBV7-2 and TRBJ1-6; D is uncertain. The germline V gene encodes CDR1 SGHTA and CDR2 FQGNSA. There are 14 residues in the CDR3. V shed 1 base and J shed 6 bases, with 7 bases lying between them. In DNA, the CDR3 is TGTGCCAGCAGCTTAGTGCCGGGTAATTCACCCCTCCACTTT. Protein product: CASSLVPGNSPLHF.

DNA of the CDR3: TGCGCCAGCAGCTTGGGTAGCGGAACCTACGAGCAGTACTTC. Translation: CASSLGSGTYEQYF. This chain joins TRBV5-1 and TRBJ2-7; D possibly corresponds to TRBD2 (6 bases). V lost 0 bases and J 2 bases, leaving 9 bases between the germline ends. Per germline, CDR1 SGHRS and CDR2 YFSETQ. The CDR3 totals 14 residues.

V and J are TRBV19 and TRBJ2-1, with 7 bases that match TRBD1. Germline V CDR1 and CDR2: LNHDA, SQIVND (reference sequence). The CDR3 runs 13 residues. With 5 bases clipped from V and 4 bases from J, the junction kept 2 bases outside the gene matches. CDR3 sequence (DNA): TGTGCCAGTAGTTTGGGACAGTACAATGAGCAGTTCTTC. This translates into CASSLGQYNEQFF.

The rearrangement links TRBV3-1 (or the pseudogene TRBV3-2) to TRBJ2-7, with 7 bases identical to TRBD2. J was trimmed by 3 bases and V by 4 bases; bases with no gene match: 12. Per the germline V gene, CDR1 is LGHDT and CDR2 is YNNKEL (reference sequence). This CDR3 has 16 amino acids. CDR3 DNA: TGTGCCAGCAGCCCTGCCCGTCCGGGACTATTCTACGAGCAGTACTTC. It codes for CASSPARPGLFYEQYF.

The CDR3 coding sequence is TGCAGCGTTGGAATTCGACAGGGACCTATAATCGAAAAACTGTTTTTT. Translating it yields CSVGIRQGPIIEKLFF. The chain links TRBV29-1 to TRBJ1-4, with TRBD1 matching over 7 bases. Germline V gene data show CDR1 as SQVTM and CDR2 as ANQGSEA. CDR3 size: 16 residues. J gave up 8 bases and V 4 bases, and 16 bases lay outside the gene matches.

This chain connects TRBV10-3 to TRBJ2-2; TRBD1 might be the D (5 bases). Germline V lookup: CDR1 ENHRY, CDR2 SYGVKD. Deletions cut 7 bases from V and 5 bases from J, with 14 bases between. The CDR3 totals 14 residues. CDR3 nucleotides: TGTGCCATCATGATTCAGGGTGGTACCGGGGAGCTGTTTTTT. Amino acid sequence: CAIMIQGGTGELFF.

This chain joins TRBV19 and TRBJ2-3; 10 bases map to TRBD2. The germline V gene has CDR1 LNHDA and CDR2 SQIVND (reference sequence). The V segment lost 5 bases and the J segment 5 bases; nucleotides outside the gene matches: 10. The CDR3 runs to 16 residues. The CDR3 DNA sequence: TGTGCCAGTAGTCTCCAGCGGGGGGGCCAGGTAGATACGCAGTATTTT. Protein: CASSLQRGGQVDTQYF.

The rearrangement joins TRBV24-1 to TRBJ2-3; perhaps TRBD1 as D (7 bases). V dropped 2 bases and J dropped 0 bases, with 11 bases sitting between them. CDR3 size: 16 residues. CDR1 is KGHDR and CDR2 is SFDVKD in the germline V gene. CDR3 in amino acids: CATSDSGDRSTDTQYF. For the CDR3, the DNA is TGTGCCACCAGTGATTCGGGGGACAGAAGCACAGATACGCAGTATTTT.

The rearrangement uses TRBV5-6 and TRBJ2-1; 9 bases are shared with TRBD1. Trimming cost V 4 bases and J 7 bases; bases outside gene matches: 3. The CDR3 spans 13 residues. Germline V CDR1 and CDR2: SGHDT, YYEEEE. The CDR3 loop reads CASSGDRANEQFF. CDR3 DNA sequence: TGTGCCAGCAGCGGGGACAGGGCGAATGAGCAGTTCTTC.

In regard to this clone: The same CDR3 is also encoded by other DNA sequences in this sample. This rearrangement joins TRBV3-1 (or the pseudogene TRBV3-2) to TRBJ2-7; D is uncertain. This CDR3 has 13 amino acids. V was cut by 1 base and J by 4 bases, with 8 bases left in between. Germline assignment: CDR1 LGHDT and CDR2 YNNKEL (reference sequence). CDR3 in amino acids: CASSQGLGYEQYF. CDR3 nucleotides: TGTGCCAGCAGCCAAGGTCTCGGTTACGAGCAGTACTTC.

In DNA, the CDR3 is TGTGCCAGCAGCCAAGGGACAGGGTACGGTGAAAAACTGTTTTTT. Translation gives CASSQGTGYGEKLFF. The V and J genes are TRBV4-2 and TRBJ1-4, with 8 bases identical to TRBD1. The CDR3 extends over 15 amino acids. The germline CDR1 and CDR2 sequences are LGHNA and YNFKEQ. The V gene end was trimmed by 1 base and the J gene end by 7 bases; junction bases not matched to a gene: 5.

The chain has TRBV7-2 and TRBJ2-5; TRBD1 agrees at 7 bases. Germline V gene lookup returns CDR1 SGHTA and CDR2 FQGNSA. J was trimmed by 2 bases and V by 5 bases; bases with no gene match: 11. This CDR3 has 16 amino acids. CDR3 loop: CASSLFLQGTQETQYF. For the CDR3, the DNA is TGTGCCAGCAGCCTCTTCCTACAGGGGACGCAAGAGACCCAGTACTTC.

This clone appeared once. The gene calls are TRBV27 and TRBJ2-1, with 7 bases aligning to TRBD1. The CDR3 runs to 15 residues. The germline V gene encodes CDR1 MNHEY and CDR2 SMNVEV (reference sequence). V was pared by 3 bases and J by 7 bases, with 9 bases of the junction left unmatched. The CDR3, as DNA: TGTGCCAGCAGTTTCCCGCGACAGGGAGTGAATGAGCAGTTCTTC. It yields the protein CASSFPRQGVNEQFF.

V is TRBV19 and J is TRBJ1-1, with D possibly TRBD1 on 6 matching bases. This CDR3 has 14 amino acids. Germline assignment: CDR1 LNHDA and CDR2 SQIVND (reference sequence). Trimming took 4 bases from V and 0 from J, leaving 9 bases between them. CDR3 region: CASSTDRLNTEAFF. CDR3 DNA: TGTGCCAGTAGTACCGACAGGTTGAACACTGAAGCTTTCTTT.

The chain links TRBV5-5 to TRBJ1-1; 11 bases map to TRBD1. The CDR3 contains 15 residues. The junction had 7 bases not matched to a gene; V was cut back by 3 bases and J by 6 bases. CDR1 is SGHKS, CDR2 YYEKEE, per germline (reference sequence). The CDR3 loop is CASSSTGQGASEAFF. The CDR3 DNA is TGTGCCAGCAGCTCTACCGGACAGGGGGCTTCTGAAGCTTTCTTT.

This chain connects TRBV24-1 to TRBJ1-2; 8 positions agree with TRBD1. CDR3 length equals 15 residues. Germline-derived CDR1 and CDR2 are KGHDR and SFDVKD. V dropped 0 bases and J dropped 8; count of bases not matched to a gene: 7. The CDR3 reads CATSDLAGGSQGYTF. CDR3 nucleotides: TGTGCCACCAGTGATTTGGCAGGGGGCTCTCAAGGCTACACCTTC.

This clone appeared a single time. The J gene is TRBJ1-4, the V gene TRBV3-1 (or the pseudogene TRBV3-2); the D gene is possibly TRBD1 (6 bases). V was clipped by 6 bases and J by 4 bases, with 9 bases between them. In germline, CDR1 is LGHDT, CDR2 YNNKEL (reference sequence). This CDR3 has 13 residues. CDR3 coding DNA: TGTGCCAGCAGTCGCAGGGGTAATGAAAAACTGTTTTTT. This encodes CASSRRGNEKLFF.

This clone was counted a few times. The V gene is TRBV4-2, the J gene TRBJ1-4; 7 bases line up with TRBD1. V lost 2 bases and J lost 5; bases outside the gene matches: 5. The CDR3 spans 15 residues. Germline CDR1 is LGHNA and CDR2 is YNFKEQ. The CDR3 nucleotides are TGTGCCAGCAGCCAAAGTACAGGGGAAAATGAAAAACTGTTTTTT. Its protein product is CASSQSTGENEKLFF.

V is TRBV11-2 and J is TRBJ1-1; possibly TRBD1 for D (5 bases). Trimming pared 1 base from V and 5 bases from J, leaving 11 bases between. This CDR3 is 14 amino acids long. CDR1 is SGHAT and CDR2 is FQNNGV in the germline V gene. DNA of the CDR3: TGTGCCAGCAGCTTAGGACAGCCCTGGACTGAAGCTTTCTTT. Protein product: CASSLGQPWTEAFF.

This clone was recorded once. Sequence at one end of the junction differs from germline and may be a read error. V is TRBV28 and J is TRBJ2-7; 8 bases match TRBD2. The CDR3 consists of 16 residues. CDR1 and CDR2 (germline): MDHEN, SYDVKM. For the CDR3, the DNA is TGTGCCAGCAGTTTAGGAACCGGGGGGGGAAGGAACGAGCAGTATTTC. It specifies CASSLGTGGGRNEQYF.

CDR3 sequence (DNA): TGTGCCAGCAGCGTAGAGGGTGTCGCTTTCTTT. Its protein is CASSVEGVAFF. The chain employs TRBV6-4 and TRBJ1-1; no reliable D call. V was trimmed by 6 bases and J by 11 bases, leaving 13 bases between them. This CDR3 has 11 residues. From germline, CDR1 is MRHNA and CDR2 SNTAGT.

The V gene is TRBV13, the J gene TRBJ1-2; 7 bases map to TRBD1. The length of the CDR3 is 16 residues. J lost 4 bases, V lost 0 bases, and 8 bases had no gene match. In germline, CDR1 is PRHDT, CDR2 FYEKMQ (reference sequence). CDR3 in amino acids: CASSLGHRGESYGYTF. CDR3 coding DNA: TGTGCCAGCAGCTTAGGCCACAGGGGAGAAAGCTATGGCTACACCTTC.

The chain joins TRBV5-8 to TRBJ1-4; no clear D. The length of the CDR3 is 18 residues. Germline V CDR1 and CDR2: SGHTS, YDEGEE. The V end was cut by 4 bases, the J end by 0 bases, with 19 bases between. The CDR3 DNA follows: TGTGCCAGCAGCCGAGACCGGGAGAAAGTTGCAACTAATGAAAAACTGTTTTTT. This encodes CASSRDREKVATNEKLFF.

This clone has a single count. J is TRBJ1-2 and V is TRBV5-1; TRBD1 matches 10 bases. Germline CDR1 reads SGHRS; CDR2 reads YFSETQ. The J segment lost 5 bases and the V segment lost 4 bases, leaving 8 bases of the junction unmatched. CDR3 length: 15 amino acids. CDR3: CASSTGTGDYYGYTF. Written as DNA, the CDR3 is TGCGCCAGCAGCACGGGGACAGGGGACTATTATGGCTACACCTTC.

This chain joins TRBV7-8 and TRBJ2-7, with 14 bases fitting TRBD2. CDR3 length: 17 residues. Germline CDR1 reads SGHVS; CDR2 reads FQNEAQ. The J segment lost 0 bases and the V segment lost 4 bases, leaving 5 bases of the junction unmatched. The DNA of the CDR3 is TGTGCCAGCAGCTCCGGGACTAGCGGGGGCAACTCCTACGAGCAGTACTTC. Amino acids: CASSSGTSGGNSYEQYF.

The V gene is TRBV4-2, the J gene TRBJ2-1, with 11 bases matching TRBD2. CDR1 and CDR2 from the germline V gene are LGHNA and YNFKEQ. With V trimmed by 2 bases and J by 7 bases, 10 bases remained unmatched. This CDR3 is built from 17 residues. Here the CDR3 reads CASSQRELAGGSNEQFF. The DNA of the CDR3 is TGTGCCAGCAGCCAACGGGAGCTAGCGGGGGGATCGAATGAGCAGTTCTTC.

This sequence joins TRBV7-3 and TRBJ2-3, with D perhaps matching TRBD2 (6 bases). The V gene's germline CDR1 is SGHTA and CDR2 FQGTGA. The CDR3 covers 15 residues. The V end lost 5 bases, the J end lost 3 bases, and 15 bases lay between the germline ends. The CDR3 protein is CASSRMGGGTDTQYF. CDR3 nucleotides: TGTGCCAGCAGCCGAATGGGGGGTGGTACAGATACGCAGTATTTT.

The V and J genes are TRBV4-1 and TRBJ1-5; 7 bases fit TRBD1. Germline lookup yields CDR1 MGHRA and CDR2 YSYEKL. J gave up 0 bases and V 2 bases, and 7 bases lay outside the gene matches. CDR3 length equals 17 residues. In DNA form, the CDR3 reads TGCGCCAGCAGCCAATTGACAGGGCAATATAGCAATCAGCCCCAGCATTTT. Translating gives CASSQLTGQYSNQPQHF.